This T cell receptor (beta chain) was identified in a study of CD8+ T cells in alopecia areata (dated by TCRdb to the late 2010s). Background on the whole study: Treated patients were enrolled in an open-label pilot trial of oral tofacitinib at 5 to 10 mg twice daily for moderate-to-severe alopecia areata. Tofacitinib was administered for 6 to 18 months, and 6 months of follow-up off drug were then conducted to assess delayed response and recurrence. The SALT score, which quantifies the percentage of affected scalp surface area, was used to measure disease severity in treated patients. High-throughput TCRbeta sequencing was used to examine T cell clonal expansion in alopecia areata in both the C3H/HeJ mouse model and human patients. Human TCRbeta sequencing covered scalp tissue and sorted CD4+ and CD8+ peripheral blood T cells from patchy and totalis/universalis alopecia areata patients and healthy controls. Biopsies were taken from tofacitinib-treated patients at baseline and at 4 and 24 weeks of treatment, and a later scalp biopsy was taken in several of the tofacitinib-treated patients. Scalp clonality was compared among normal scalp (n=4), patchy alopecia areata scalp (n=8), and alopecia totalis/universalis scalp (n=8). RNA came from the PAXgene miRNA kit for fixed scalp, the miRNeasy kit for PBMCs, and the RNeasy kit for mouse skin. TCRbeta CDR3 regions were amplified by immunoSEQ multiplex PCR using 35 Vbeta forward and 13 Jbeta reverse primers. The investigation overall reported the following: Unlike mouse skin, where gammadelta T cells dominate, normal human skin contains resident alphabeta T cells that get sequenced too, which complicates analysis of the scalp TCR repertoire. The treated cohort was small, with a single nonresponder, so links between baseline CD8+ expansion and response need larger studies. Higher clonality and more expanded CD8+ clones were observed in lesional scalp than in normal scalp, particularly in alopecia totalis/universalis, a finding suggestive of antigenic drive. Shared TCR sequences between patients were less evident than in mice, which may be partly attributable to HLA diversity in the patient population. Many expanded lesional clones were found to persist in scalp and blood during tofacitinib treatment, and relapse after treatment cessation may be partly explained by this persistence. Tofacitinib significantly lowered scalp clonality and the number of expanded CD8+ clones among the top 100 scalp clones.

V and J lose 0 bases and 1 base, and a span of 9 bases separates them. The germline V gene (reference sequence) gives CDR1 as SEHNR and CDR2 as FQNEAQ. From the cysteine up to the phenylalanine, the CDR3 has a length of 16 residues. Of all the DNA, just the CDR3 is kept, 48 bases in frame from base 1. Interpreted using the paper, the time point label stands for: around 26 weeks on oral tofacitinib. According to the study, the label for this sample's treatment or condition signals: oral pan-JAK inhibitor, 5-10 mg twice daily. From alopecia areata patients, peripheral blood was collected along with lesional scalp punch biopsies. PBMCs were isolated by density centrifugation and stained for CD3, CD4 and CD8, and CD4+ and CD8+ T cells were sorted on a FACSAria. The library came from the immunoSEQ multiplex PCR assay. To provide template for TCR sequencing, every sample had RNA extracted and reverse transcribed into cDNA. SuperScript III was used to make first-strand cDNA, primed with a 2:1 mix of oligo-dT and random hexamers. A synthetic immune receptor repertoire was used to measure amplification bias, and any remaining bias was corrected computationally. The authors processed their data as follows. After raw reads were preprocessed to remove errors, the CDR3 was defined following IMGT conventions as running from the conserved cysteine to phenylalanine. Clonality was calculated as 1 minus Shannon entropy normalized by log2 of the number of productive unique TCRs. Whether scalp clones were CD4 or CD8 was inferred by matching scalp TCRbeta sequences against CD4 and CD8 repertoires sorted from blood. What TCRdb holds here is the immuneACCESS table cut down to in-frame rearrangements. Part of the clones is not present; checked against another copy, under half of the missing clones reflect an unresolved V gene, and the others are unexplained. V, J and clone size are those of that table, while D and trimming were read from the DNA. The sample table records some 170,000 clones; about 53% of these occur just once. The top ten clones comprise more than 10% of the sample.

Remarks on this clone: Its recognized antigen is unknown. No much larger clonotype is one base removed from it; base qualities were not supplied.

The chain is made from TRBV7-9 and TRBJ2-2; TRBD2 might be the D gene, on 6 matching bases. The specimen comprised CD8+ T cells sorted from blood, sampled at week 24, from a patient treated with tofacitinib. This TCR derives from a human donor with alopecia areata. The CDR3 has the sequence CASSLAGGENTGELFF. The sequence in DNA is TGTGCCAGCAGCTTAGCGGGCGGGGAGAACACCGGGGAGCTGTTTTTT.